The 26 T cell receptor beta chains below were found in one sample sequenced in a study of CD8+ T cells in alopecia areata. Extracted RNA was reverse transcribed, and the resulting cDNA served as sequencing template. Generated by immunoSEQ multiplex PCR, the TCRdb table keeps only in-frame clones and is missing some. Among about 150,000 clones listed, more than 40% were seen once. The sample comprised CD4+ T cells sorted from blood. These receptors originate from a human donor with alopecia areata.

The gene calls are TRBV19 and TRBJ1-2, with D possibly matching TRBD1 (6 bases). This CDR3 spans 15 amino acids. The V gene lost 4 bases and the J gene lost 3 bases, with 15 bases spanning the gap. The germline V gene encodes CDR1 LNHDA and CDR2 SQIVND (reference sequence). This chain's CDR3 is CASSSGQPPYYGYTF. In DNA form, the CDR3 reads TGTGCCAGTAGTAGCGGACAGCCGCCTTACTATGGCTACACCTTC.

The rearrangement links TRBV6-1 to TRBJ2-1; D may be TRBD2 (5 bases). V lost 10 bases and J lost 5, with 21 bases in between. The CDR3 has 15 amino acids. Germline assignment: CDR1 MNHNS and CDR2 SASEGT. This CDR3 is CATGRDQVGHNEQFF. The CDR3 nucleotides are TGTGCCACCGGACGGGATCAGGTTGGGCACAATGAGCAGTTCTTC.

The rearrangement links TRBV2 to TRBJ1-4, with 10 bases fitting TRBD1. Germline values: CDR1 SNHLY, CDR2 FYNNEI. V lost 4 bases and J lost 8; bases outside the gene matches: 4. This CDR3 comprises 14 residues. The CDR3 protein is CASSGTGGFEKLFF. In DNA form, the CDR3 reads TGTGCCAGCAGTGGGACAGGGGGATTCGAAAAACTGTTTTTT.

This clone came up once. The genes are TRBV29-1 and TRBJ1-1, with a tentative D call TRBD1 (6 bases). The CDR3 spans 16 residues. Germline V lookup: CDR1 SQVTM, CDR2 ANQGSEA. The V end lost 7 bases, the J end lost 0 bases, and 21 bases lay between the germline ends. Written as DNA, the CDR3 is TGCAGCGCCGGAGGGGGACTTGACCCCATGAACACTGAAGCTTTCTTT. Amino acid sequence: CSAGGGLDPMNTEAFF.

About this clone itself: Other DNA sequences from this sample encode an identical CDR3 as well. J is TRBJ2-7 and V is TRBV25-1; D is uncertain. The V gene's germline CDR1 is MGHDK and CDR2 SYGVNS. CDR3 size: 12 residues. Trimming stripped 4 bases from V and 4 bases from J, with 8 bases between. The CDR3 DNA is TGTGCCAGCAGTGCAGACGGATACGAGCAGTACTTC. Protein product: CASSADGYEQYF.

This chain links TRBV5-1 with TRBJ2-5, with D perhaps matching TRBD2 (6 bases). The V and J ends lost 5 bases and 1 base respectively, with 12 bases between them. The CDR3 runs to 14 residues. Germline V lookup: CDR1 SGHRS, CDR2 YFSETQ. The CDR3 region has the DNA TGCGCCAGCAGTCCGGGCGGGACCCAAGAGACCCAGTACTTC. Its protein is CASSPGGTQETQYF. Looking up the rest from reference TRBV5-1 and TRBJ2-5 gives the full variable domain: KAGVTQTPRYLIKTRGQQVTLSCSPISGHRSVSWYQQTPGQGLQFLFEYFSETQRNKGNFPGRFSGRQFSNSRSEMNVSTLELGDSALYLCASSPGGTQETQYFGPGTRLLVL.

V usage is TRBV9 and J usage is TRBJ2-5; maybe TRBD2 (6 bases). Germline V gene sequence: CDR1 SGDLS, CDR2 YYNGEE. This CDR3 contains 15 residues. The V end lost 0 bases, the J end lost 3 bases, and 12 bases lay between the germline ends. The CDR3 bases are TGTGCCAGCAGCGTAGCAGCGGGCCTAAAAGAGACCCAGTACTTC. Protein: CASSVAAGLKETQYF. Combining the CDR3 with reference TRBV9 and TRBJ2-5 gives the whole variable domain DSGVTQTPKHLITATGQRVTLRCSPRSGDLSVYWYQQSLDQGLQFLIQYYNGEERAKGNILERFSAQQFPDLHSELNLSSLELGDSALYFCASSVAAGLKETQYFGPGTRLLVL.

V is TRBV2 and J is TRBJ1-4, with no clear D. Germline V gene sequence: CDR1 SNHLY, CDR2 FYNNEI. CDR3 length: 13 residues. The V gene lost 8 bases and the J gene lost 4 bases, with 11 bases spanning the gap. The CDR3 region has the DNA TGTGCCAGCCAAAGTGACCTTAATGAAAAACTGTTTTTT. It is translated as CASQSDLNEKLFF.

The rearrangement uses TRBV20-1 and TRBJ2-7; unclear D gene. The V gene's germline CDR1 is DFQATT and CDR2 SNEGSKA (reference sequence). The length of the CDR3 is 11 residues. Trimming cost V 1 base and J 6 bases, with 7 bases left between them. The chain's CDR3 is CSARAPGEQYF. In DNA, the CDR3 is TGCAGTGCTAGAGCCCCCGGCGAGCAGTACTTC.

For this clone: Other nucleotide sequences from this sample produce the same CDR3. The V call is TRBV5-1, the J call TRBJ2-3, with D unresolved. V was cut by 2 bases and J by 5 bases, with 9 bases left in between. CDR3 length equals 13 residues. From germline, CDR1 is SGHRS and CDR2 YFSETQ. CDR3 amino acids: CASSFVPGDTQYF. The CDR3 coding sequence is TGCGCCAGCAGCTTCGTTCCCGGAGATACGCAGTATTTT.

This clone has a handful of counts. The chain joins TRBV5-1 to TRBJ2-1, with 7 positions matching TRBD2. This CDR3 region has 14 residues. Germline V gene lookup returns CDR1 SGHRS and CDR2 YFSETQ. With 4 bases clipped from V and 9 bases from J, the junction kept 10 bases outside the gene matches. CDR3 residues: CASSPSGGRGEQFF. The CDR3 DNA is TGCGCCAGCAGCCCGAGCGGAGGGAGGGGTGAGCAGTTCTTC.

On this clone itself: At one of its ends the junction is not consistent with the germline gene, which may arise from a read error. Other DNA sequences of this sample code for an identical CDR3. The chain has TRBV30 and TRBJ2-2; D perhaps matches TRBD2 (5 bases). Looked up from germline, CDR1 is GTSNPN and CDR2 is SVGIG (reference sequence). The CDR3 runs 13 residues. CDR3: CAWRGANTGELFF. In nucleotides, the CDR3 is TGTGCCTGGAGAGGTGCGAACACCGGGGAGCTGTTCTTT.

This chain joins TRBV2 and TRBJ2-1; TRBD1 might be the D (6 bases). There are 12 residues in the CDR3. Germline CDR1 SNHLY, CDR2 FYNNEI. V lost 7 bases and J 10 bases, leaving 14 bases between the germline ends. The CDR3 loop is CASNRVSMEQFF. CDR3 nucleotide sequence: TGTGCCAGCAACAGGGTATCCATGGAGCAGTTCTTC.

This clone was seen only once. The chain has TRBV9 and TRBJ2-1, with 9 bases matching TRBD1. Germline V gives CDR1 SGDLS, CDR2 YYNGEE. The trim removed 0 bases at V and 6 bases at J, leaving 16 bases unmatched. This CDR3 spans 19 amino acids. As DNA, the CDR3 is TGTGCCAGCAGCGTAGGGGTGAACGTCAACAGGGGGCCGGGCAATGAGCAGTTCTTC. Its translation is CASSVGVNVNRGPGNEQFF.

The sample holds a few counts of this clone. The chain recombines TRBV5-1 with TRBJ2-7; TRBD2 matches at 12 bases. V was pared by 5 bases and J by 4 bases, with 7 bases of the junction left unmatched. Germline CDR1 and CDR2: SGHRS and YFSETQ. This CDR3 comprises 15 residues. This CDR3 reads CASSPMTSGSYEQYF. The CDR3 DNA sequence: TGCGCCAGCAGTCCGATGACTAGCGGGAGTTACGAGCAGTACTTC.

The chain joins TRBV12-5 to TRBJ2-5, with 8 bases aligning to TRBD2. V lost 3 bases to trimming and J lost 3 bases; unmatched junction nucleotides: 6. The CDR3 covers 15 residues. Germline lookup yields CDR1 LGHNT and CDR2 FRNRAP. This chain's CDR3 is CASGFGTRAKETQYF. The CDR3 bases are TGTGCTAGTGGTTTCGGGACTAGGGCCAAAGAGACCCAGTACTTC.

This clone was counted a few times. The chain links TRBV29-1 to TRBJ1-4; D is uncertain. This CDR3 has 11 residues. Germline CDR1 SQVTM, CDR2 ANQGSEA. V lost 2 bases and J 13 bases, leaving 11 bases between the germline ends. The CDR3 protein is CSVETYEGLFF. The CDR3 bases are TGCAGCGTTGAAACGTATGAGGGACTGTTTTTT.

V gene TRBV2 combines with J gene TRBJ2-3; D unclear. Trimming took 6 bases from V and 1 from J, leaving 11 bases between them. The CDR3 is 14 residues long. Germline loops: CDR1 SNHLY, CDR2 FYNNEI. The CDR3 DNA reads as TGTGCCAGCAGCCGTATCGGACGCACAGATACGCAGTATTTT. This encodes CASSRIGRTDTQYF. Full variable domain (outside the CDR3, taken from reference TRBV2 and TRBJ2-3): EPEVTQTPSHQVTQMGQEVILRCVPISNHLYFYWYRQILGQKVEFLVSFYNNEISEKSEIFDDQFSVERPDGSNFTLKIRSTKLEDSAMYFCASSRIGRTDTQYFGPGTRLTVL.

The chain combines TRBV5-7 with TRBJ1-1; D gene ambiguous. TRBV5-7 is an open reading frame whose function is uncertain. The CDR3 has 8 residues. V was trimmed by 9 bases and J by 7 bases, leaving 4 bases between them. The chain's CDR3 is CATFEAFF. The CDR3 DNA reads TGTGCCACCTTTGAAGCTTTCTTT.

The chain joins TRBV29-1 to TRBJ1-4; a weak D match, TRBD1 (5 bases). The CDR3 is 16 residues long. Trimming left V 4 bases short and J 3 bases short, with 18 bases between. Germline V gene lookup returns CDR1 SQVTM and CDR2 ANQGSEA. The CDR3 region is CSVGDFLGPANEKLFF. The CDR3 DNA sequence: TGCAGCGTTGGGGATTTTCTGGGGCCGGCTAATGAAAAACTGTTTTTT.

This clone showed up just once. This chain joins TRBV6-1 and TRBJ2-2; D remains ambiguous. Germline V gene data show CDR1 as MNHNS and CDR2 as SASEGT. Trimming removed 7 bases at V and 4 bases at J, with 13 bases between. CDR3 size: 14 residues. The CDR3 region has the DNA TGTGCCAGCACTCTGAGGACGGGCACCGGGGAGCTGTTTTTT. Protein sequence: CASTLRTGTGELFF.

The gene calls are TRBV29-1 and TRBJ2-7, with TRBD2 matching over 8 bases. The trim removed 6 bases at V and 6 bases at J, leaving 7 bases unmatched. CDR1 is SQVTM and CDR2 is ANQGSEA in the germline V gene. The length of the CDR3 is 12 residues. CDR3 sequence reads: CSVDGLAREQYF. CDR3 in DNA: TGCAGCGTGGATGGACTAGCACGCGAGCAGTACTTC.

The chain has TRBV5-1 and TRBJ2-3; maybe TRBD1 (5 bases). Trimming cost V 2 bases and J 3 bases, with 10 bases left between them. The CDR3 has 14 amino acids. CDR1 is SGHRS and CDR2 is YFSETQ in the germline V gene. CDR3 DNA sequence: TGCGCCAGCAGCTTAGGGGCCGAAACAGATACGCAGTATTTT. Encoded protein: CASSLGAETDTQYF.

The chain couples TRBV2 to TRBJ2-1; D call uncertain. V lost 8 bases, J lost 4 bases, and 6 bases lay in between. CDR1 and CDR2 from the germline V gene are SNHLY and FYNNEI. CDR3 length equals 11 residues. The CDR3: CASAVYNEQFF. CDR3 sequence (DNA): TGTGCCAGCGCAGTGTACAATGAGCAGTTCTTC.

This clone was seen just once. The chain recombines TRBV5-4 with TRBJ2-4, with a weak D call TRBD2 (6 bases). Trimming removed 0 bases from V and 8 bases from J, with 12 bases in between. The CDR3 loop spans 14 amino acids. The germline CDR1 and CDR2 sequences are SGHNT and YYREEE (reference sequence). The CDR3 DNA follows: TGTGCCAGCAGCTTGGGAGGAGGGAGCCACATTCAGTACTTC. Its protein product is CASSLGGGSHIQYF.

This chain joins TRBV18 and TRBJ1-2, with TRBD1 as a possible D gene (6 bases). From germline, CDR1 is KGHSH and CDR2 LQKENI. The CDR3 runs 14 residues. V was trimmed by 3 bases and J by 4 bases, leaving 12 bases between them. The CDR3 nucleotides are TGTGCCAGCTCACCGGACAGCGGGGCCTATGGCTACACCTTC. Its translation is CASSPDSGAYGYTF.